These 29 T cell receptor beta chains originate from one sample sequenced in a study of radiation and T cells in renal cell carcinoma. Stated time point: blood 2 weeks post-SBRT. Treatment denoted: 15 Gy SBRT to primary tumor, nephrectomy 4 weeks later. Assay: immunoSEQ multiplex PCR; the TCRdb copy retains only in-frame clones and omits some. The top ten hold 25% to 30% of the sample, which has approximately 49,000 clones, 80% seen once. Sequenced material: blood, taken from a patient whose treatment included radiotherapy and nephrectomy. The receptors were gathered from a woman aged 65 to 85 with renal cell carcinoma.

The sample holds a few counts of this clone. This sample also contains other DNA sequences that code for the same CDR3. For the CDR3, the DNA is TGCGCCAGCAGCCCTGGGCAGGAGGCCGGGGCCAACGTCCTGACTTTC. Its translation: CASSPGQEAGANVLTF. The chain links TRBV5-1 to TRBJ2-6, with TRBD2 as a possible D gene (5 bases). With 4 bases removed from V and 4 bases from J, the gap between germline ends came to 15 bases. The CDR3 loop spans 16 amino acids. Germline V gene lookup returns CDR1 SGHRS and CDR2 YFSETQ.

The gene calls are TRBV7-2 and TRBJ2-3; 9 bases agree with TRBD2. V lost 6 bases to trimming and J lost 2 bases; unmatched junction nucleotides: 9. This CDR3 contains 16 residues. Germline CDR1 SGHTA, CDR2 FQGNSA. The CDR3 nucleotides are TGTGCCAGCAGTCCTTTGGGCGGGAGGGCCACAGATACGCAGTATTTT. Residues: CASSPLGGRATDTQYF.

Turning to this clone: This specimen includes other DNA sequences encoding the same CDR3. The chain recombines TRBV7-6 with TRBJ1-5; TRBD1 aligns across 9 bases. CDR1 is SGHVS and CDR2 is FNYEAQ in the germline V gene. Losses at the gene ends were 4 bases for V and 7 bases for J; bases not matched to a gene: 5. This CDR3 spans 14 amino acids. CDR3 sequence reads: CASSSGTGNQPQHF. The CDR3 DNA reads as TGTGCCAGCAGCTCCGGGACAGGGAACCAGCCCCAGCATTTT.

The genes are TRBV6-1 and TRBJ1-5; weak D call: TRBD1 (5 bases). Trimming left V 4 bases short and J 0 bases short, with 22 bases between. There are 19 residues in the CDR3. The germline V gene has CDR1 MNHNS and CDR2 SASEGT. In nucleotides, the CDR3 is TGTGCCAGCAGTGGGCGGACAAAGGGAGAAGACTATAGCAATCAGCCCCAGCATTTT. Translating gives CASSGRTKGEDYSNQPQHF.

The chain employs TRBV28 and TRBJ1-2; no reliable D call. V was cut by 2 bases and J by 2 bases, with 6 bases left in between. The CDR3 is 13 residues long. The germline CDR1 and CDR2 sequences are MDHEN and SYDVKM. The CDR3 region is CASSLPNNYGYTF. CDR3 sequence (DNA): TGTGCCAGCAGTTTACCCAACAACTATGGCTACACCTTC.

The rearrangement joins TRBV14 to TRBJ2-5; perhaps TRBD1 as D (5 bases). The CDR3 has 15 residues. The V gene lost 1 base and the J gene lost 4 bases, with 13 bases spanning the gap. Germline loops: CDR1 SGHDN, CDR2 FVKESK. This CDR3 reads CASSQVERGGETQYF. The DNA of the CDR3 is TGTGCCAGCAGCCAAGTTGAAAGGGGCGGAGAGACCCAGTACTTC.

The chain has TRBV7-3 and TRBJ2-2; D is undetermined. There are 13 residues in the CDR3. CDR1 SGHTA and CDR2 FQGTGA come from the germline V gene. Trimming took 5 bases from V and 4 from J, leaving 8 bases between them. This chain's CDR3 is CASSPQSTGELFF. DNA of the CDR3: TGTGCCAGCAGCCCCCAGTCCACCGGGGAGCTGTTTTTT.

This chain connects TRBV2 to TRBJ1-4; D is ambiguous. V lost 4 bases and J lost 2, with 8 bases in between. This CDR3 has 14 residues. Germline lookup yields CDR1 SNHLY and CDR2 FYNNEI. The DNA for the CDR3 is TGTGCCAGCAGTGCGGAGTGGACTAATGAAAAACTGTTTTTT. Translating gives CASSAEWTNEKLFF.

This clone came up a few times. The rearrangement joins TRBV4-1 to TRBJ1-2, with D uncertain. The CDR3 sequence is 17 residues long. The germline V gene has CDR1 MGHRA and CDR2 YSYEKL. Trimming left V 1 base short and J 2 bases short, with 17 bases between. CDR3 DNA sequence: TGCGCCAGCAGCCAAGTACGGATCGGGATTAGAAACTATGGCTACACCTTC. It is translated as CASSQVRIGIRNYGYTF.

The J gene is TRBJ2-1, the V gene TRBV7-9; 7 bases align to TRBD2. The CDR3 has 15 amino acids. Germline lookup yields CDR1 SEHNR and CDR2 FQNEAQ (reference sequence). The V gene end was trimmed by 7 bases and the J gene end by 0 bases; junction bases not matched to a gene: 6. The CDR3 loop is CASTISGPSYNEQFF. DNA of the CDR3: TGTGCCAGCACCATTAGCGGGCCCTCCTACAATGAGCAGTTCTTC.

The chain joins TRBV7-8 to TRBJ1-1; 8 positions match TRBD1. V trimming: 5 bases; J trimming: 5 bases; junction bases outside the gene matches: 4. Germline CDR1 reads SGHVS; CDR2 reads FQNEAQ. The CDR3 runs to 13 residues. The DNA of the CDR3 is TGTGCCAGCAGCGCGGACAGGGCGACTGAAGCTTTCTTT. This sequence encodes CASSADRATEAFF.

CDR3 nucleotide sequence: TGTGCCAGCAGTTTATCAGGGATTGCAGATACGCAGTATTTT. Translating it yields CASSLSGIADTQYF. V gene TRBV28 combines with J gene TRBJ2-3; D might be TRBD1 (5 bases). Trimming stripped 1 base from V and 4 bases from J, with 9 bases between. Germline-derived CDR1 and CDR2 are MDHEN and SYDVKM. The CDR3 contains 14 residues. The full variable domain, rest sourced from reference TRBV28 and TRBJ2-3, is DVKVTQSSRYLVKRTGEKVFLECVQDMDHENMFWYRQDPGLGLRLIYFSYDVKMKEKGDIPEGYSVSREKKERFSLILESASTNQTSMYLCASSLSGIADTQYFGPGTRLTVL.

The chain has TRBV4-2 and TRBJ2-1; 12 nucleotides line up with TRBD2. The length of the CDR3 is 20 residues. Germline V gene lookup returns CDR1 LGHNA and CDR2 YNFKEQ. J was trimmed by 7 bases and V by 1 base; bases with no gene match: 17. DNA of the CDR3: TGTGCCAGCAGCCAAGTCCCGCTAGCGGGAGGGCCGGATCGTAGGAATGAGCAGTTCTTC. This translates into CASSQVPLAGGPDRRNEQFF.

This chain joins TRBV5-1 and TRBJ2-3, with D maybe TRBD2 (7 bases). Germline loops: CDR1 SGHRS, CDR2 YFSETQ. V was clipped by 0 bases and J by 2 bases, with 16 bases between them. This CDR3 comprises 17 residues. CDR3 protein: CASSLARTGGLTDTQYF. DNA for the CDR3: TGCGCCAGCAGCTTGGCCCGGACGGGGGGCCTCACAGATACGCAGTATTTT.

CDR3 sequence reads: CASSSNSGGQYF. The CDR3 bases are TGTGCCAGCAGTTCCAATAGCGGGGGCCAGTACTTC. The rearrangement joins TRBV6-5 to TRBJ2-7; TRBD2 matches at 9 bases. The germline V gene encodes CDR1 MNHEY and CDR2 SVGAGI. V was clipped by 4 bases and J by 10 bases; unmatched bases: 5. This CDR3 is built from 12 residues.

V and J are TRBV5-1 and TRBJ1-1, with D possibly matching TRBD1 (5 bases). Trimming stripped 4 bases from V and 5 bases from J, with 15 bases between. The CDR3 runs to 14 residues. Germline CDR1 reads SGHRS; CDR2 reads YFSETQ. The CDR3 DNA reads as TGCGCCAGCAGCCCGGGCTCGGGGCTAACTGAAGCTTTCTTT. It specifies CASSPGSGLTEAFF.

The chain combines TRBV21-1 with TRBJ1-1. TRBV21-1 is a pseudogene segment. The CDR3 totals 15 residues. For the CDR3, the DNA is TGTGCCAGCAGCATCCATGACTGGGTGGGCACTGAAGCTTTCTTT. It yields the protein CASSIHDWVGTEAFF.

The chain joins TRBV5-5 to TRBJ1-1; D is unresolved. Germline-derived CDR1 and CDR2 are SGHKS and YYEKEE (reference sequence). Trimming took 5 bases from V and 3 from J, leaving 14 bases between them. The CDR3 spans 14 residues. CDR3 loop: CASRSGSGDTEAFF. CDR3 in DNA: TGTGCCAGCAGGTCCGGGAGCGGGGACACTGAAGCTTTCTTT.

The chain combines TRBV7-9 with TRBJ2-7; 10 bases line up with TRBD1. There are 14 residues in the CDR3. The ends lost 3 bases at V and 9 bases at J; junction bases unmatched: 8. The V gene's germline CDR1 is SEHNR and CDR2 FQNEAQ (reference sequence). The DNA of the CDR3 is TGTGCCAGCAGCTTCCAGGACAGGGGGAACGGGCAGTACTTC. Translating it yields CASSFQDRGNGQYF.

The chain links TRBV7-2 to TRBJ2-5, with D possibly TRBD1 on 6 matching bases. Trimming removed 8 bases at V and 5 bases at J, with 15 bases between. Germline V gene data show CDR1 as SGHTA and CDR2 as FQGNSA. The CDR3 runs 13 residues. CDR3 coding DNA: TGTGCCAGCTCGGCAGGGGAAGTCGAGACCCAGTACTTC. Translation: CASSAGEVETQYF. Combining the CDR3 with reference TRBV7-2 and TRBJ2-5 gives the whole variable domain GAGVSQSPSNKVTEKGKDVELRCDPISGHTALYWYRQSLGQGLEFLIYFQGNSAPDKSGLPSDRFSAERTGGSVSTLTIQRTQQEDSAVYLCASSAGEVETQYFGPGTRLLVL.

This clone has only a few counts. The chain combines TRBV18 with TRBJ1-2; weak D call: TRBD1 (5 bases). In germline, CDR1 is KGHSH, CDR2 LQKENI. Trimming took 4 bases from V and 4 from J, leaving 13 bases between them. The CDR3 extends over 14 amino acids. CDR3 sequence reads: CASSLGPNSYGYTF. The CDR3 DNA follows: TGTGCCAGCTCACTGGGACCTAACAGCTATGGCTACACCTTC.

The J gene is TRBJ1-5, the V gene TRBV7-8, with 9 nucleotides matching TRBD1. The CDR3 sequence is 18 residues long. The V segment lost 5 bases and the J segment 2 bases; nucleotides outside the gene matches: 13. Germline V gene sequence: CDR1 SGHVS, CDR2 FQNEAQ. The DNA of the CDR3 is TGTGCCAGCAGCCCCGGGACAGGGTTATGGGCAGGCAATCAGCCCCAGCATTTT. It specifies CASSPGTGLWAGNQPQHF.

The V call is TRBV11-2, the J call TRBJ2-1; D remains unclear. There are 14 residues in the CDR3. The germline V gene encodes CDR1 SGHAT and CDR2 FQNNGV. The V end was cut by 2 bases, the J end by 1 base, with 6 bases between. In DNA, the CDR3 is TGTGCCAGCAGCTTACCTGGTTCCTACAATGAGCAGTTCTTC. Amino acids: CASSLPGSYNEQFF. The variable domain in full, with the rest retrieved from reference TRBV11-2 and TRBJ2-1, is EAGVAQSPRYKIIEKRQSVAFWCNPISGHATLYWYQQILGQGPKLLIQFQNNGVVDDSQLPKDRFSAERLKGVDSTLKIQPAKLEDSAVYLCASSLPGSYNEQFFGPGTRLTVL.

Only one count was recorded for this clone. This chain uses TRBV30 with TRBJ1-3, with D uncertain. CDR1 is GTSNPN, CDR2 SVGIG, per germline (reference sequence). The ends were cut back, 3 bases at V and 0 bases at J, with 12 bases in the middle. CDR3 length: 15 amino acids. Here the CDR3 DNA reads TGTGCCTGGAGCCCCGGGGTTTACTCTGGAAACACCATATATTTT. Translated, it gives CAWSPGVYSGNTIYF.

This clone was recorded once. The CDR3 nucleotides read TGTGCCAGCAGCCCCCGGGGCCCCGGAGATACGCAGTATTTT. Amino acid sequence: CASSPRGPGDTQYF. V usage is TRBV7-7 and J usage is TRBJ2-3; D is tentatively TRBD1 or TRBD2 (5 bases each). The ends were cut back, 5 bases at V and 5 bases at J, with 14 bases in the middle. Germline V gives CDR1 SSHAT, CDR2 FNYEAQ (reference sequence). This CDR3 contains 14 residues. The whole variable domain, remainder taken from reference TRBV7-7 and TRBJ2-3, is GAGVSQSPRYKVTKRGQDVTLRCDPISSHATLYWYQQALGQGPEFLTYFNYEAQPDKSGLPSDRFSAERPEGSISTLTIQRTEQRDSAMYRCASSPRGPGDTQYFGPGTRLTVL.

The chain uses TRBV10-2 and TRBJ2-2; D ambiguous. Looked up from germline, CDR1 is WSHSY and CDR2 is SAAADI. The V end was cut by 6 bases, the J end by 2 bases, with 10 bases between. The CDR3 is 14 residues long. The CDR3 spells CASRAYKNTGELFF. CDR3 nucleotides: TGCGCCAGCAGGGCCTATAAAAACACCGGGGAGCTGTTTTTT.

The chain combines TRBV11-2 with TRBJ1-3, with D maybe TRBD1 (5 bases). V was cut by 2 bases and J by 7 bases, with 6 bases left in between. The germline gives CDR1 SGHAT, CDR2 FQNNGV. CDR3 length equals 12 residues. The CDR3 DNA sequence: TGTGCCAGCAGCTTATGGGGGAACACCATATATTTT. Protein product: CASSLWGNTIYF.

In its sample, this clone was seen once. The chain links TRBV29-1 to TRBJ2-3; 8 bases agree with TRBD2. Germline V lookup: CDR1 SQVTM, CDR2 ANQGSEA. This CDR3 has 14 residues. V lost 6 bases and J lost 1; bases outside the gene matches: 6. The CDR3 bases are TGCAGCGTAACTAGCGGATCGGGCACAGATACGCAGTATTTT. Protein product: CSVTSGSGTDTQYF.

DNA of the CDR3: TGTGCCAGCAGACACAGGGGCGGTAATTCACCCCTCCACTTT. Translation gives CASRHRGGNSPLHF. The chain has TRBV5-6 and TRBJ1-6; 7 bases fit TRBD1. Germline CDR1 SGHDT, CDR2 YYEEEE. J was trimmed by 6 bases and V by 5 bases; bases with no gene match: 5. There are 14 residues in the CDR3.